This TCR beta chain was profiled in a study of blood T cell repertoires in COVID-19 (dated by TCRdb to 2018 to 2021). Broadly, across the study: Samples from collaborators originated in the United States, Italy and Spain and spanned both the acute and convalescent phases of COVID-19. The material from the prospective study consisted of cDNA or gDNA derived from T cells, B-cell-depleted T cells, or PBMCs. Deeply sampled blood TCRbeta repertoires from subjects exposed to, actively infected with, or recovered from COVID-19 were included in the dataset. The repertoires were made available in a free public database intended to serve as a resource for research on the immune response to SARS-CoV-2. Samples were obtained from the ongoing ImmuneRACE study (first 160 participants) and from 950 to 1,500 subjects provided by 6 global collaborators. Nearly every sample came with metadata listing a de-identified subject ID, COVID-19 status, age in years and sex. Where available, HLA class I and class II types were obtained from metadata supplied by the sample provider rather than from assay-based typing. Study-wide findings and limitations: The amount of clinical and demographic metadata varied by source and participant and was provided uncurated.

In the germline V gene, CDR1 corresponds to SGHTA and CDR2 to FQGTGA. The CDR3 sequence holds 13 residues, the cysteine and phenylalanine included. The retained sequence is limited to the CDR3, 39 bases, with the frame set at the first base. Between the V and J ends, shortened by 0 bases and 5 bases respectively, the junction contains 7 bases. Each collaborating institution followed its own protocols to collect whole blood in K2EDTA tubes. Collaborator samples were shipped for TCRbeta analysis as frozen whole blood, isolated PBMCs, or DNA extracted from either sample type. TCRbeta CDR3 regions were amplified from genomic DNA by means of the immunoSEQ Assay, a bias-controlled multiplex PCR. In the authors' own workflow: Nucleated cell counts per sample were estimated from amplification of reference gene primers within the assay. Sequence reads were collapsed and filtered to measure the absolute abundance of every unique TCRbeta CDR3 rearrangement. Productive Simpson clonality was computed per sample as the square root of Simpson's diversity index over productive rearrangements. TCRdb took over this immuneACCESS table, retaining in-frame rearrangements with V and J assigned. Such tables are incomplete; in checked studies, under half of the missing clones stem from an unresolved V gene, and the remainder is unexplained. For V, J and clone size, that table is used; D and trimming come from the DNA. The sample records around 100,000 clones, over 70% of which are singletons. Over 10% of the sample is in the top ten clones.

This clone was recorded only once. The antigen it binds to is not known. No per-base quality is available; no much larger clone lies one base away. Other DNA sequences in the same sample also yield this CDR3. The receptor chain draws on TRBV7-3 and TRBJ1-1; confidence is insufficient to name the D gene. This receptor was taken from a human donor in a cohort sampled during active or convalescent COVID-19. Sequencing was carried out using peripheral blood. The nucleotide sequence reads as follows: TGTGCCAGCAGCTTAACAGGGAGAACTGAAGCTTTCTTT. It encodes CASSLTGRTEAFF.